A single sample is the source of the 29 T cell receptor beta chains below, sequenced in a study of shared clonotypes between healthy human individuals. The protocol was immunoSEQ multiplex PCR, while the TCRdb copy is restricted to in-frame clones and leaves out a portion. The table has over a million clones, about 80% seen once. The sample consisted of memory CD4+ T cells from PBMCs. Specified subset: CD45RA-negative fraction. All receptors come from a man between 18 and 29 years old in good health. Some clones in this sample may be carry-over from other donors' samples.

The J gene is TRBJ2-7, the V gene TRBV20-1, with D unclear. Germline CDR1 is DFQATT and CDR2 is SNEGSKA (reference sequence). Trimming stripped 6 bases from V and 6 bases from J, with 12 bases between. The CDR3 sequence is 11 residues long. CDR3: CSASREREQYF. The CDR3 DNA follows: TGCAGTGCAAGTAGGGAACGCGAGCAGTACTTC.

The chain has TRBV10-3 and TRBJ1-4, with D possibly being TRBD1 (6 bases). Trimming took off 8 bases at V and 0 bases at J, with 10 bases between the two ends. The CDR3 extends over 14 amino acids. The V gene's germline CDR1 is ENHRY and CDR2 SYGVKD. The CDR3 reads CAIAAGATNEKLFF. In DNA, the CDR3 is TGTGCCATCGCCGCAGGGGCAACTAATGAAAAACTGTTTTTT.

The chain combines TRBV7-9 with TRBJ1-4; 7 positions agree with TRBD1. The ends lost 5 bases at V and 5 bases at J; junction bases unmatched: 8. Germline CDR1 reads SEHNR; CDR2 reads FQNEAQ (reference sequence). The CDR3 runs to 15 residues. CDR3 in amino acids: CASSQQGQSNEKLFF. The CDR3 nucleotides read TGTGCCAGCAGCCAACAGGGACAGTCCAATGAAAAACTGTTTTTT. The complete variable domain, with remaining parts taken from reference TRBV7-9 and TRBJ1-4, reads DTGVSQNPRHKITKRGQNVTFRCDPISEHNRLYWYRQTLGQGPEFLTYFQNEAQLEKSRLLSDRFSAERPKGSFSTLEIQRTEQGDSAMYLCASSQQGQSNEKLFFGSGTQLSVL.

Of note for this clone: Other DNA sequences in this sample translate to the same CDR3. The V gene is TRBV5-4, the J gene TRBJ2-7; D is ambiguous. The CDR3 spans 12 residues. CDR1 is SGHNT, CDR2 YYREEE, per germline (reference sequence). The germline V and J ends were trimmed by 2 bases and 0 bases, with 3 bases remaining between them. CDR3 protein: CASSLPSYEQYF. DNA for the CDR3: TGTGCCAGCAGCTTACCCTCCTACGAGCAGTACTTC. Variable domain in full (rest from reference TRBV5-4 and TRBJ2-7): ETGVTQSPTHLIKTRGQQVTLRCSSQSGHNTVSWYQQALGQGPQFIFQYYREEENGRGNFPPRFSGLQFPNYSSELNVNALELDDSALYLCASSLPSYEQYFGPGTRLTVT.

This clone showed up many times. Different DNA sequences within this sample yield the same CDR3. V usage is TRBV11-2 and J usage is TRBJ2-7, with 7 bases lining up with TRBD2. The CDR3 consists of 13 residues. J lost 5 bases, V lost 4 bases, and 5 bases had no gene match. Germline loops: CDR1 SGHAT, CDR2 FQNNGV. For the CDR3, the DNA is TGTGCCAGCAGCTGGTATGGGGGGGACGAGCAGTACTTC. Its protein is CASSWYGGDEQYF.

V is TRBV5-1 and J is TRBJ1-2, with TRBD1 matching 7 bases. The germline V gene encodes CDR1 SGHRS and CDR2 YFSETQ. The J segment lost 0 bases and the V segment lost 4 bases, leaving 6 bases of the junction unmatched. This CDR3 comprises 15 residues. CDR3: CASSAGGTANYGYTF. Here the CDR3 DNA reads TGCGCCAGCAGCGCTGGGGGGACAGCTAACTATGGCTACACCTTC.

The CDR3 spells CASSSVENTGELFF. CDR3 coding DNA: TGTGCCAGCAGCTCGGTGGAGAACACCGGGGAGCTGTTTTTT. This chain uses TRBV5-4 with TRBJ2-2; D remains ambiguous. Trimming stripped 3 bases from V and 1 base from J, with 7 bases between. This CDR3 has 14 residues. CDR1 and CDR2 (germline): SGHNT, YYREEE (reference sequence).

V usage is TRBV28 and J usage is TRBJ2-7; 12 bases match TRBD1. V lost 3 bases and J lost 8; bases outside the gene matches: 5. The CDR3 loop spans 14 amino acids. Germline lookup yields CDR1 MDHEN and CDR2 SYDVKM. The CDR3 DNA reads TGTGCCAGCAGTTTTCCCGGGACAGGGGGCAAGCAGTACTTC. It is translated as CASSFPGTGGKQYF.

The genes are TRBV18 and TRBJ1-1; D is unclear. The germline V gene has CDR1 KGHSH and CDR2 LQKENI. V lost 4 bases to trimming and J lost 4 bases, with 10 bases between them. The length of the CDR3 is 13 residues. The CDR3 spells CASSQGGRTEAFF. The CDR3 nucleotides read TGTGCCAGCTCACAAGGAGGACGCACTGAAGCTTTCTTT.

The CDR3 is CASSFSLTGPPNQPQHF. For the CDR3, the DNA is TGTGCCAGCAGTTTCAGTCTTACAGGGCCCCCCAATCAGCCCCAGCATTTT. The rearrangement uses TRBV28 and TRBJ1-5; weak D call: TRBD1 (6 bases). The CDR3 is made up of 17 amino acids. Trimming pared 3 bases from V and 3 bases from J, leaving 18 bases between. CDR1 and CDR2 from the germline V gene are MDHEN and SYDVKM.

This clone has just a few counts. This chain connects TRBV7-2 to TRBJ1-2, with no clear D. Germline lookup yields CDR1 SGHTA and CDR2 FQGNSA. The CDR3 has 13 residues. Trimming removed 5 bases from V and 12 bases from J, with 19 bases in between. CDR3 sequence: CASSLSSLDGNTF. CDR3 sequence (DNA): TGTGCCAGCAGCCTATCCTCCCTCGACGGGAACACCTTC.

V usage is TRBV5-1 and J usage is TRBJ1-3; 7 nucleotides line up with TRBD1. From germline, CDR1 is SGHRS and CDR2 YFSETQ. The CDR3 runs 17 residues. The trim removed 4 bases at V and 4 bases at J, leaving 14 bases unmatched. This CDR3 is CASSPGRGQGGGNTIYF. CDR3 DNA: TGCGCCAGCAGCCCGGGAAGGGGGCAGGGTGGAGGAAACACCATATATTTT.

The chain uses TRBV28 and TRBJ2-3; weak D call: TRBD2 (6 bases). The CDR3 extends over 15 amino acids. Germline V CDR1 and CDR2: MDHEN, SYDVKM. Trimming removed 10 bases from V and 8 bases from J, with 25 bases in between. This chain's CDR3 is CATARLDFERGTQYF. DNA for the CDR3: TGTGCCACCGCTCGACTAGATTTTGAGAGGGGTACGCAGTATTTT.

The rearrangement joins TRBV5-1 to TRBJ2-7; D perhaps matches TRBD1 (5 bases). Germline CDR1 and CDR2: SGHRS and YFSETQ. The CDR3 runs to 15 residues. V was trimmed by 0 bases and J by 6 bases, leaving 16 bases between them. CDR3 sequence reads: CASSLDNRSFREQYF. In nucleotides, the CDR3 is TGCGCCAGCAGCTTGGATAACAGGTCCTTTCGCGAGCAGTACTTC.

V and J are TRBV7-9 and TRBJ2-7; D possibly corresponds to TRBD1 (6 bases). Germline V gene lookup returns CDR1 SEHNR and CDR2 FQNEAQ (reference sequence). The V end lost 4 bases, the J end lost 5 bases, and 12 bases lay between the germline ends. The CDR3 consists of 13 residues. The CDR3 reads CASSYRVWDEQYF. For the CDR3, the DNA is TGTGCCAGCAGCTACAGGGTTTGGGACGAGCAGTACTTC.

CDR3 protein: CAWKGVGSEAFF. The CDR3 DNA reads TGTGCCTGGAAGGGGGTGGGTAGTGAAGCTTTCTTT. The chain employs TRBV30 and TRBJ1-1, with D tentatively TRBD1 (6 bases). The CDR3 runs to 12 residues. Germline loops: CDR1 GTSNPN, CDR2 SVGIG (reference sequence). V was cut by 4 bases and J by 7 bases, with 13 bases left in between.

V gene TRBV2 combines with J gene TRBJ1-2; tentatively, D is TRBD1 (6 bases). The CDR3 length is 13 residues. Trimming removed 7 bases at V and 3 bases at J, with 12 bases between. CDR1 and CDR2 (germline): SNHLY, FYNNEI. The CDR3 reads CASNLGADYGYTF. Here the CDR3 DNA reads TGTGCCAGCAATTTGGGGGCGGACTATGGCTACACCTTC.

This chain connects TRBV29-1 to TRBJ2-5; TRBD2 is a possible D gene (6 bases). Per the germline V gene, CDR1 is SQVTM and CDR2 is ANQGSEA. The CDR3 extends over 13 amino acids. V was shortened by 4 bases and J by 4 bases, with 13 bases between the two germline ends. DNA for the CDR3: TGCAGCGTTGCCGGCGGGGTCGGAGAGACCCAGTACTTC. This codes for CSVAGGVGETQYF.

This rearrangement joins TRBV6-5 to TRBJ2-1; TRBD2 agrees at 8 bases. The germline V gene has CDR1 MNHEY and CDR2 SVGAGI. Losses at the gene ends were 8 bases for V and 7 bases for J; bases not matched to a gene: 10. The CDR3 loop spans 14 amino acids. This CDR3 is CASRAAGAGNEQFF. CDR3 in DNA: TGTGCCAGCCGGGCAGCGGGGGCTGGAAATGAGCAGTTCTTC.

The chain has TRBV30 and TRBJ2-3, with D maybe TRBD1 (6 bases). V was shortened by 1 base and J by 0 bases, with 20 bases between the two germline ends. Germline CDR1 is GTSNPN and CDR2 is SVGIG (reference sequence). CDR3 length: 18 amino acids. The CDR3 loop is CAWSAILGQPISTDTQYF. For the CDR3, the DNA is TGTGCCTGGAGTGCCATCCTGGGACAACCTATTAGCACAGATACGCAGTATTTT.

This chain uses TRBV7-8 with TRBJ1-5, with D possibly TRBD1 on 6 matching bases. V was clipped by 1 base and J by 4 bases, with 11 bases between them. The CDR3 is made up of 15 amino acids. Germline V gene lookup returns CDR1 SGHVS and CDR2 FQNEAQ. The chain's CDR3 is CASSLVRGGNQPQHF. The CDR3, as DNA: TGTGCCAGCAGCTTAGTCAGGGGAGGAAATCAGCCCCAGCATTTT.

This sequence joins TRBV2 and TRBJ1-5, with a weak D call TRBD1 (5 bases). V lost 6 bases, J lost 6 bases, and 18 bases lay in between. The length of the CDR3 is 15 residues. The V gene's germline CDR1 is SNHLY and CDR2 FYNNEI. CDR3 protein: CASRLDRGARQPQHF. The CDR3, as DNA: TGTGCCAGCAGGCTTGACAGAGGTGCCCGTCAGCCCCAGCATTTT.

The V and J genes are TRBV7-9 and TRBJ2-5; D gene unclear. The CDR3 contains 12 residues. The V end lost 7 bases, the J end lost 5 bases, and 11 bases lay between the germline ends. Germline assignment: CDR1 SEHNR and CDR2 FQNEAQ (reference sequence). The CDR3 is CASTRNYETQYF. The CDR3 DNA follows: TGTGCCAGCACCCGAAATTATGAGACCCAGTACTTC. Variable domain in full (rest from reference TRBV7-9 and TRBJ2-5): DTGVSQNPRHKITKRGQNVTFRCDPISEHNRLYWYRQTLGQGPEFLTYFQNEAQLEKSRLLSDRFSAERPKGSFSTLEIQRTEQGDSAMYLCASTRNYETQYFGPGTRLLVL.

The chain has TRBV7-7 and TRBJ1-1; a possible D gene is TRBD1 (5 bases). Germline V gives CDR1 SSHAT, CDR2 FNYEAQ (reference sequence). This CDR3 has 15 residues. V gave up 3 bases and J gave up 1 base, with 12 bases separating them. The CDR3 coding sequence is TGTGCCAGCAGCTTCAGAAGGGGTGGGAACACTGAAGCTTTCTTT. Translation gives CASSFRRGGNTEAFF.

In DNA form, the CDR3 reads TGTGCCAGCAGTTACTCGAGCACCTGGGACAATGAGCAGTTCTTC. Translated: CASSYSSTWDNEQFF. The chain couples TRBV6-5 to TRBJ2-1; no clear D gene. V was clipped by 0 bases and J by 5 bases, with 11 bases between them. The CDR3 loop spans 15 amino acids. The germline CDR1 and CDR2 sequences are MNHEY and SVGAGI.

The CDR3 coding sequence is TGCGCCAGCCTTCCGATCGCGGGAGGATTAAATGAGCAGTTCTTC. This sequence encodes CASLPIAGGLNEQFF. J is TRBJ2-1 and V is TRBV5-1; 8 bases agree with TRBD2. V lost 7 bases to trimming and J lost 7 bases; unmatched junction nucleotides: 13. Germline-derived CDR1 and CDR2 are SGHRS and YFSETQ. The CDR3 contains 15 residues.

This clone occurred once. CDR3 in amino acids: CASSYGVRDPVYEQYF. CDR3 DNA: TGTGCCAGCAGTTATGGGGTTCGGGACCCTGTCTACGAGCAGTACTTC. The chain carries TRBV6-6 and TRBJ2-7; D may be TRBD1 or TRBD2 (5 bases each). The CDR3 is made up of 16 amino acids. Deletions cut 3 bases from V and 3 bases from J, with 18 bases between. Germline V gene sequence: CDR1 MNHNY, CDR2 SVGAGI (reference sequence).

The CDR3 protein is CASSPSQGWRGIQFF. The DNA for the CDR3 is TGCGCCAGCAGCCCCTCACAGGGGTGGCGGGGGATTCAGTTCTTC. The chain links TRBV5-1 to TRBJ2-1; tentatively, D is TRBD1 or TRBD2 (7 bases each). Germline V gives CDR1 SGHRS, CDR2 YFSETQ. Between the trimmed V and J ends, which lost 4 bases and 13 bases, there was a span of 24 bases. This CDR3 has 15 residues.

This rearrangement joins TRBV15 to TRBJ2-7, with 11 nucleotides matching TRBD1. V lost 1 base to trimming and J lost 5 bases; unmatched junction nucleotides: 7. This CDR3 has 16 residues. The germline V gene encodes CDR1 LNHNV and CDR2 YYDKDF (reference sequence). The CDR3 sequence is CATSRVRTGGFHEQYF. In nucleotides, the CDR3 is TGTGCCACCAGCAGAGTCCGGACAGGGGGCTTCCACGAGCAGTACTTC.